This record concerns one TCR beta chain sequence. Its antigen is currently unknown. This sample was included in a study of cytomegalovirus exposure and HLA in healthy donors. Trimming stripped 3 bases from V and 5 bases from J, with 10 bases between. Germline assignment: CDR1 LNHDA and CDR2 SQIVND (reference sequence). The CDR3 is 13 residues long. Researchers ran the PCR with 60 Vbeta and 13 Jbeta primers. Measured with immunoSEQ multiplex PCR; TCRdb has only the in-frame clones, and not every one. The sample holds more than 100,000 clones; 74% are singletons and the top ten take under 6.5%. Study-level points and caveats: Researchers catalogued 150 or so TCR beta chains as cytomegalovirus-associated. HLA alleles were associated with 18,000 or so TCR beta sequences in a later analysis at 0.05 false discovery rate. Fewer N-insertions (relative to the roughly 730-donor mean) were reportedly seen in an Asian-associated ancestry cluster in a later analysis.

The sample was PBMCs. The chain uses TRBV19 and TRBJ2-5; D remains ambiguous. This receptor was taken from a woman aged 45 to 65 in good health and CMV-seropositive. Here the CDR3 reads CASSIPAAETQYF. CDR3 sequence (DNA): TGTGCCAGTAGTATCCCTGCCGCGGAGACCCAGTACTTC.